The source of this TCR beta chain is a study of cytotoxic CD8 clonotypes in ibrutinib-treated CLL. Study information: Productive templates averaged roughly 270,000 per sample, and productive rearrangements about 89,000.

Per the germline V gene, CDR1 is ENHRY and CDR2 is SYGVKD. The CDR3 length is 12 residues. The germline V and J ends were trimmed by 6 bases and 0 bases, with 6 bases remaining between them. General study findings and limits: Under therapy, public clonotypes either contracted or stayed stable, and they were uncommon.

As regards this clone: Its target is unknown.

TCRdb's table, derived via immunoSEQ multiplex PCR, lists solely in-frame clones and lacks some. In the table there are about 300,000 clones, less than 85% of which are singletons. The sequences come from PBMCs, collected at disease progression, from a patient treated with ibrutinib. This sequence was found in a human donor with chronic lymphocytic leukemia. This sequence joins TRBV10-3 and TRBJ2-7; D is unclear. The CDR3 sequence is CAIRGGSYEQYF. Written as DNA, the CDR3 is TGTGCCATCAGGGGCGGCTCCTACGAGCAGTACTTC.